This T cell receptor (beta chain) was sequenced during a study of T cell repertoires in aging, cancer and after chemotherapy. Study-wide background: Paired samples before and after chemotherapy came from chronic lymphocytic leukemia patients on fludarabine- or bendamustine-based regimens. Overall study results and limits: In cancer patients, declining TCR diversity with age involved lost richness and lost evenness. No conclusions about immunological memory after chemotherapy can be drawn from the repertoire data. In hematological cancer patients, infiltrated lymphoid organs may have impaired thymic emigration or peripheral T cell expansion.

Germline V gene lookup returns CDR1 SGHDN and CDR2 FVKESK. The CDR3 spans 14 residues. The V end lost 3 bases, the J end lost 1 base, and 9 bases lay between the germline ends. The template was genomic DNA from peripheral blood, not RNA. A mixed TRB-A/B primer pool amplified rearranged TRB by multiplex touch-down PCR. MiXCR was run by TCRdb on the multiplex PCR reads, yielding one entry per CDR3 protein. The sample comprises over a thousand distinct CDR3 sequences, 50% to 65% of which are singletons, and 82% rests with the top ten. Turning to this clonotype: The antigen remains unidentified.

V is TRBV14 and J is TRBJ2-5; no reliable D call. The origin of this receptor is a human donor with a blood cancer. Sequencing was performed on blood. CDR3 amino acids: CASSQGPLQETQYF. Here the CDR3 DNA reads TGTGCCAGCAGCCAGGGCCCTCTCCAAGAGACCCAGTACTTC.